A selection of T cell receptor beta chains follows, all from one sample in a study of T cells after yellow fever vaccination. TCRdb re-analysed the 5' RACE reads in MiXCR, keeping a single row per CDR3 protein. The data show a few hundred thousand distinct CDR3 sequences, more than 3% seen once. This specimen consisted of PBMCs, obtained on the day of the yellow fever booster vaccination. These receptors all come from a man younger than 35 who received the YFV17D yellow fever vaccine. The CDR3 runs from the conserved cysteine through the conserved F or W.

j_gene: TRBJ2-5
v_gene: TRBV24-1
CDR3aa: CATSDGASGGTLVETQYF

j_gene: TRBJ2-5
v_gene: TRBV11-2
CDR3aa: CASSFGGKETQYF

j_gene: TRBJ1-5
v_gene: TRBV12-3/TRBV12-4
CDR3aa: CASSLRRGLHQPQHF

j_gene: TRBJ2-7
v_gene: TRBV30
CDR3aa: CAWSVQPGAYEQYF

j_gene: TRBJ2-1
v_gene: TRBV5-1
CDR3aa: CASSWGQGLAYNEQFF

j_gene: TRBJ1-6
v_gene: TRBV12-3/TRBV12-4
CDR3aa: CASSLALGVSTPGNSPLHF

j_gene: TRBJ1-6
v_gene: TRBV6-5
CDR3aa: CASSPWGGSNSPLHF

j_gene: TRBJ2-3
v_gene: TRBV20-1
CDR3aa: CSALAGGRDTQYF

j_gene: TRBJ2-2
v_gene: TRBV15
CDR3aa: CATSLDRGPNTGELFF

j_gene: TRBJ2-5
v_gene: TRBV20-1
CDR3aa: CSALRDRRQETQYF

j_gene: TRBJ2-5
v_gene: TRBV29-1
CDR3aa: CSVELVGVQETQYF

j_gene: TRBJ2-5
v_gene: TRBV4-2
CDR3aa: CASSQGFRDATQYF

j_gene: TRBJ1-1
v_gene: TRBV6-5
CDR3aa: CASGEVVWGGAFF

j_gene: TRBJ2-3
v_gene: TRBV7-7
CDR3aa: CASSPGGYTQYF

j_gene: TRBJ2-5
v_gene: TRBV18
CDR3aa: CASSQDRGPQYF

j_gene: TRBJ2-5
v_gene: TRBV11-2
CDR3aa: CASSAGQLQETQYF

j_gene: TRBJ1-2
v_gene: TRBV7-2
CDR3aa: CASSPTIIRQGANYGYTF

j_gene: TRBJ1-1
v_gene: TRBV12-3/TRBV12-4
CDR3aa: CASSLFGSMNTEAFF

j_gene: TRBJ1-2
v_gene: TRBV7-2
CDR3aa: CASSKGQGGSYGYTF

j_gene: TRBJ2-1
v_gene: TRBV5-5
CDR3aa: CASSLFGLNSEGDEQFF

j_gene: TRBJ1-1
v_gene: TRBV28
CDR3aa: CASSLIDPGGAFF

j_gene: TRBJ1-4
v_gene: TRBV12-3/TRBV12-4
CDR3aa: CASSPGTFGEKLFF

j_gene: TRBJ2-4
v_gene: TRBV20-1
CDR3aa: CSARSEAKNIQYF

j_gene: TRBJ2-3
v_gene: TRBV12-3/TRBV12-4
CDR3aa: CASSPGTVLPDTQYF

j_gene: TRBJ2-7
v_gene: TRBV11-3
CDR3aa: CASSKAVQREQYF

j_gene: TRBJ1-4
v_gene: TRBV7-2
CDR3aa: CASSPRTVVEKLFF

j_gene: TRBJ2-2
v_gene: TRBV12-3/TRBV12-4
CDR3aa: CASSLSSANTGELFF

j_gene: TRBJ2-1
v_gene: TRBV4-2
CDR3aa: CASSQGHSGGPYNEQFF

j_gene: TRBJ2-1
v_gene: TRBV7-9
CDR3aa: CASSWLGADEQFF

j_gene: TRBJ2-1
v_gene: TRBV5-1
CDR3aa: CASSSGTSGGYNEQFF

j_gene: TRBJ1-5
v_gene: TRBV4-1
CDR3aa: CASSQSPRENQPQHF

j_gene: TRBJ2-5
v_gene: TRBV15
CDR3aa: CATSRDLAGGPETQYF

j_gene: TRBJ2-7
v_gene: TRBV4-2
CDR3aa: CASSHADIPYEQYF

j_gene: TRBJ2-1
v_gene: TRBV13
CDR3aa: CASSTRTGVGYNEQFF

j_gene: TRBJ1-4
v_gene: TRBV5-1
CDR3aa: CASSTGQGNEKLFF

j_gene: TRBJ2-4
v_gene: TRBV28
CDR3aa: CASSSPGQRDIQYF

j_gene: TRBJ1-1
v_gene: TRBV9
CDR3aa: CASSAVETEAFF

j_gene: TRBJ2-3
v_gene: TRBV5-1
CDR3aa: CASSLVGTGDYTDTQYF

j_gene: TRBJ2-7
v_gene: TRBV20-1
CDR3aa: CSATSRTGYEQYF

j_gene: TRBJ2-5
v_gene: TRBV12-3/TRBV12-4
CDR3aa: CASSLEGAEETQYF

j_gene: TRBJ2-1
v_gene: TRBV4-1
CDR3aa: CASSTLAGGNNEQFF

j_gene: TRBJ1-1
v_gene: TRBV29-1
CDR3aa: CSVERGRNTEAFF

j_gene: TRBJ2-7
v_gene: TRBV7-2
CDR3aa: CASSSRVGEQYF

j_gene: TRBJ2-1
v_gene: TRBV7-2
CDR3aa: CASSSRTGGKYNEQFF

j_gene: TRBJ2-5
v_gene: TRBV5-1
CDR3aa: CASSSRLADETQYF